This passage covers 30 T cell receptor beta chains from one sample sequenced in a study of blood T cell repertoires in COVID-19. Data came from immunoSEQ multiplex PCR; TCRdb stores just in-frame clones and leaves some out. The sample includes roughly 24,000 clones, roughly 85% of them seen just once. Sequenced: peripheral blood. The receptor source for this set is a man in his 70s in a cohort sampled during active COVID-19.

The chain couples TRBV5-8 to TRBJ1-1; D uncertain. The V end lost 0 bases, the J end lost 4 bases, and 7 bases lay between the germline ends. Germline CDR1 SGHTS, CDR2 YDEGEE. CDR3 length equals 13 residues. CDR3: CASSLGRTTEAFF. As DNA, the CDR3 is TGTGCCAGCAGCTTGGGCAGAACCACTGAAGCTTTCTTT.

This rearrangement joins TRBV30 to TRBJ2-6; D not certain. The germline gives CDR1 GTSNPN, CDR2 SVGIG (reference sequence). The CDR3 length is 15 residues. V was clipped by 0 bases and J by 1 base, with 7 bases between them. The chain's CDR3 is CAWSVGRSGANVLTF. The CDR3 coding sequence is TGTGCCTGGAGTGTTGGCAGATCTGGGGCCAACGTCCTGACTTTC.

This clone showed up just a few times. The chain has TRBV7-8 and TRBJ1-3; D gene unclear. Trimming pared 5 bases from V and 0 bases from J, leaving 14 bases between. This CDR3 comprises 16 residues. Germline V gene data show CDR1 as SGHVS and CDR2 as FQNEAQ. This CDR3 reads CASSQGSRNSGNTIYF. The CDR3 DNA reads TGTGCCAGCAGCCAAGGCTCCAGGAACTCTGGAAACACCATATATTTT.

The chain recombines TRBV12-3 or TRBV12-4 with TRBJ2-3, with D hard to call. V lost 6 bases, J lost 0 bases, and 4 bases lay in between. The CDR3 spans 12 residues. CDR3 nucleotides: TGTGCCAGCAGGACTAGCACAGATACGCAGTATTTT. Residues: CASRTSTDTQYF.

The genes are TRBV19 and TRBJ2-2; D is perhaps TRBD2 (5 bases). Germline assignment: CDR1 LNHDA and CDR2 SQIVND (reference sequence). V was trimmed by 5 bases and J by 7 bases, leaving 14 bases between them. This CDR3 comprises 14 residues. The CDR3: CASSARVEGGELFF. In DNA, the CDR3 is TGTGCCAGTAGTGCCCGTGTCGAGGGCGGGGAGCTGTTTTTT.

The J gene is TRBJ1-2, the V gene TRBV7-3; TRBD1 aligns across 9 bases. V shed 8 bases and J 2 bases; nucleotides not matched to a gene: 27. Germline CDR1 reads SGHTA; CDR2 reads FQGTGA. The CDR3 extends over 21 amino acids. The CDR3 sequence is CASPLKAGTGQIEFGNYGYTF. In DNA form, the CDR3 reads TGTGCCAGCCCCCTAAAGGCGGGGACAGGGCAAATCGAATTTGGAAACTATGGCTACACCTTC.

The chain has TRBV5-1 and TRBJ2-2, with a weak D call TRBD2 (5 bases). V shed 1 base and J shed 2 bases, with 12 bases lying between them. The CDR3 is 16 residues long. Germline assignment: CDR1 SGHRS and CDR2 YFSETQ. For the CDR3, the DNA is TGCGCCAGCAGCTTGATCCTAGCCCAAAACACCGGGGAGCTGTTTTTT. It is translated as CASSLILAQNTGELFF.

The chain joins TRBV21-1 to TRBJ2-3; the DNA was not compared with TRBD1, the D call given in the table. TRBV21-1 is classified as a pseudogene. The CDR3 is made up of 14 amino acids. As DNA, the CDR3 is TGTGCCAGCATGGGTACAGGCCCCACAGATACGCAGTATTTT. It is translated as CASMGTGPTDTQYF.

J is TRBJ2-1 and V is TRBV18, with a tentative D call TRBD1 (6 bases). The germline V gene encodes CDR1 KGHSH and CDR2 LQKENI. V was shortened by 3 bases and J by 7 bases, with 16 bases between the two germline ends. The CDR3 covers 15 residues. The CDR3 here is CASSPDSLQGNEQFF. As DNA, the CDR3 is TGTGCCAGCTCACCGGACAGTCTTCAGGGGAATGAGCAGTTCTTC.

This clone was found a few times. The V gene is TRBV27, the J gene TRBJ2-1, with 9 bases identical to TRBD2. Germline CDR1 is MNHEY and CDR2 is SMNVEV (reference sequence). V shed 6 bases and J 6 bases; nucleotides not matched to a gene: 15. The CDR3 has 17 residues. CDR3 sequence (DNA): TGTGCCAGCAGCTTCCTTCCCGGGACTAGCTTTCGCAATGAGCAGTTCTTC. It codes for CASSFLPGTSFRNEQFF.

The J gene is TRBJ2-1, the V gene TRBV7-3; TRBD1 aligns across 7 bases. With 0 bases clipped from V and 12 bases from J, the junction kept 8 bases outside the gene matches. Germline CDR1 SGHTA, CDR2 FQGTGA. CDR3 length equals 14 residues. In DNA, the CDR3 is TGTGCCAGCAGCTTAACCTCCTGGGGACAGAGGCAGTTCTTC. Translation gives CASSLTSWGQRQFF.

The chain recombines TRBV3-1 (or the pseudogene TRBV3-2) with TRBJ2-4, with D possibly TRBD2 on 5 matching bases. The CDR3 loop spans 14 amino acids. Germline V gives CDR1 LGHDT, CDR2 YNNKEL (reference sequence). V was cut by 4 bases and J by 4 bases, with 11 bases left in between. CDR3 sequence reads: CASSPGNLKNIQYF. In DNA form, the CDR3 reads TGTGCCAGCAGCCCCGGGAATCTTAAAAACATTCAGTACTTC.

J is TRBJ2-5 and V is TRBV4-3, with 8 bases matching TRBD2. The CDR3 totals 15 residues. The V and J ends lost 5 bases and 5 bases, in that order; junction bases with no gene match: 10. Germline values: CDR1 LGHNA, CDR2 YSLEER. CDR3 coding DNA: TGCGCCAGCAGCTACAGACTAGCGAGCCGTGAGACCCAGTACTTC. Residues: CASSYRLASRETQYF.

V gene TRBV28 combines with J gene TRBJ2-1, with a possible D match to TRBD1 (7 bases). The V gene's germline CDR1 is MDHEN and CDR2 SYDVKM. The CDR3 runs 15 residues. V was pared by 5 bases and J by 4 bases, with 15 bases between. CDR3 DNA sequence: TGTGCCAGCAGTAGGGCGGCAGGGGGGTACAATGAGCAGTTCTTC. This translates into CASSRAAGGYNEQFF.

V and J are TRBV18 and TRBJ2-7; TRBD1 might be the D (5 bases). The CDR3 totals 14 residues. Trimming removed 6 bases from V and 0 bases from J, with 12 bases in between. Per the germline V gene, CDR1 is KGHSH and CDR2 is LQKENI. CDR3 nucleotide sequence: TGTGCCAGCTCCCCTTTGGACAACTCCTACGAGCAGTACTTC. Its protein product is CASSPLDNSYEQYF.

The rearrangement links TRBV9 to TRBJ2-2, with 7 bases fitting TRBD2. The CDR3 spans 16 residues. Germline assignment: CDR1 SGDLS and CDR2 YYNGEE. V was clipped by 4 bases and J by 3 bases; unmatched bases: 9. CDR3 amino acids: CASSPRGGSYTGELFF. The CDR3 DNA follows: TGTGCCAGCAGCCCCCGTGGCGGGAGTTACACCGGGGAGCTGTTTTTT.

This chain connects TRBV20-1 to TRBJ2-1; possible D gene TRBD2, 6 bases. Germline V gene sequence: CDR1 DFQATT, CDR2 SNEGSKA (reference sequence). This CDR3 is built from 11 residues. V was cut by 6 bases and J by 6 bases, with 9 bases left in between. The CDR3 spells CSATRGNEQFF. The CDR3 DNA follows: TGCAGTGCGACTAGGGGCAATGAGCAGTTCTTC.

V gene TRBV2 combines with J gene TRBJ2-7, with 9 bases matching TRBD1. CDR1 and CDR2 from the germline V gene are SNHLY and FYNNEI. The CDR3 sequence is 12 residues long. Losses at the gene ends were 8 bases for V and 6 bases for J; bases not matched to a gene: 5. The CDR3 is CASLKTGGEQYF. In DNA form, the CDR3 reads TGTGCCAGCCTAAAGACAGGGGGCGAGCAGTACTTC.

The gene calls are TRBV7-3 and TRBJ2-2, with D perhaps TRBD2 (6 bases). From germline, CDR1 is SGHTA and CDR2 FQGTGA. The CDR3 runs to 14 residues. V was cut by 6 bases and J by 5 bases, with 13 bases left in between. The CDR3 sequence is CASSSGVETGELFF. Here the CDR3 DNA reads TGTGCCAGCAGTTCGGGGGTTGAAACCGGGGAGCTGTTTTTT.

The V call is TRBV6-5, the J call TRBJ2-7, with TRBD1 matching 8 bases. The CDR3 extends over 15 amino acids. J was trimmed by 5 bases and V by 7 bases; bases with no gene match: 13. The germline V gene has CDR1 MNHEY and CDR2 SVGAGI. CDR3 in amino acids: CASIPAGTGGNEQYF. CDR3 nucleotides: TGTGCCAGCATCCCGGCCGGGACAGGAGGGAACGAGCAGTACTTC.

The rearrangement links TRBV6-5 to TRBJ1-2; the match to TRBD1 covers 10 bases. Germline V gene sequence: CDR1 MNHEY, CDR2 SVGAGI. The CDR3 has 14 amino acids. Trimming removed 3 bases from V and 8 bases from J; junction bases left unmatched: 6. As DNA, the CDR3 is TGTGCCAGCAGTTATTCGACAGGGGGCGTAGGCTACACCTTC. Protein: CASSYSTGGVGYTF.

V is TRBV6-2 or TRBV6-3 and J is TRBJ1-2, with D hard to call. Trimming pared 6 bases from V and 0 bases from J, leaving 14 bases between. Per germline, CDR1 MNHEY and CDR2 SVGEGT. The CDR3 runs to 15 residues. The CDR3 nucleotides read TGTGCCAGCAGCCCACTAGGTGGTCCTAACTATGGCTACACCTTC. Translated, it gives CASSPLGGPNYGYTF.

The V and J genes are TRBV5-1 and TRBJ1-1, with a possible D match to TRBD1 (6 bases). V lost 3 bases, J lost 7 bases, and 22 bases lay in between. The length of the CDR3 is 16 residues. Per germline, CDR1 SGHRS and CDR2 YFSETQ. The CDR3 DNA is TGCGCCAGCAGCTCTCAAGGGGGACCCGGAACGGATGAAGCTTTCTTT. Its translation: CASSSQGGPGTDEAFF.

The chain couples TRBV5-1 to TRBJ2-1, with 7 nucleotides matching TRBD2. This CDR3 comprises 11 residues. With V trimmed by 3 bases and J by 13 bases, 4 bases remained unmatched. Germline CDR1 and CDR2: SGHRS and YFSETQ. The chain's CDR3 is CASSSGTTQFF. For the CDR3, the DNA is TGCGCCAGCAGCTCCGGGACTACTCAGTTCTTC.

The CDR3 here is CASSADRVYNSPLHF. DNA for the CDR3: TGCGCCAGCAGCGCCGACAGGGTCTATAATTCACCCCTCCACTTT. The rearrangement links TRBV5-1 to TRBJ1-6; TRBD1 agrees at 7 bases. This CDR3 is 15 amino acids long. The germline CDR1 and CDR2 sequences are SGHRS and YFSETQ. V dropped 4 bases and J dropped 3; count of bases not matched to a gene: 4.

V and J are TRBV6-2 or TRBV6-3 and TRBJ1-3; D ambiguous. The V and J ends lost 3 bases and 2 bases respectively, with 8 bases between them. CDR3 length: 14 amino acids. Germline-derived CDR1 and CDR2 are MNHEY and SVGEGT. CDR3 amino acids: CASSYGSPGNTIYF. The CDR3 DNA reads TGTGCCAGCAGTTATGGCTCACCTGGAAACACCATATATTTT.

This chain links TRBV28 with TRBJ2-1; weak D call: TRBD2 (6 bases). Per germline, CDR1 MDHEN and CDR2 SYDVKM. With 7 bases removed from V and 4 bases from J, the gap between germline ends came to 11 bases. This CDR3 has 13 residues. In DNA form, the CDR3 reads TGTGCCAGCACCAAGGGACTGTACAATGAGCAGTTCTTC. It specifies CASTKGLYNEQFF.

The V and J genes are TRBV28 and TRBJ2-7, with TRBD1 as a possible D gene (5 bases). The CDR3 sequence is 15 residues long. Germline V gene lookup returns CDR1 MDHEN and CDR2 SYDVKM. V was cut by 4 bases and J by 5 bases, with 18 bases left in between. The CDR3 region is CASSSTGFGVDEQYF. DNA for the CDR3: TGTGCCAGCAGTTCAACAGGATTTGGAGTCGACGAGCAGTACTTC.

This chain links TRBV18 with TRBJ2-5, with D perhaps matching TRBD1 (5 bases). The CDR3 is made up of 13 amino acids. The germline V gene encodes CDR1 KGHSH and CDR2 LQKENI. Trimming took off 2 bases at V and 4 bases at J, with 8 bases between the two ends. CDR3 sequence reads: CASSPGARETQYF. In nucleotides, the CDR3 is TGTGCCAGCTCACCAGGGGCAAGAGAGACCCAGTACTTC.

The gene calls are TRBV3-1 (or the pseudogene TRBV3-2) and TRBJ2-7; TRBD1 matches 7 bases. Germline CDR1 and CDR2: LGHDT and YNNKEL (reference sequence). Germline trimming cut 4 bases from V and 3 bases from J; bases unmatched to any gene: 3. The CDR3 extends over 13 amino acids. CDR3 sequence: CASSRQGSYEQYF. DNA for the CDR3: TGTGCCAGCAGCCGACAGGGCAGCTACGAGCAGTACTTC.